This entry is about one TCR beta chain. This record comes from a study of blood T cell repertoires in COVID-19. Study-level information: Whether acute or convalescent, the COVID-19 samples came from the United States, Italy and Spain. The cDNA or gDNA used as material had been derived from T cells, B-cell-depleted T cells, or PBMCs.

Authors' analysis steps: Amplification of reference gene primers was used by the study to estimate nucleated cell counts. TCRdb's copy holds only in-frame clones and misses some; the assay was immunoSEQ multiplex PCR. That table supplies the V and J calls and clone size; D and trimming were determined from the DNA. The sample has 110,000 to 150,000 clones, more than 80% seen once. The sequenced sample consisted of peripheral blood. This clonotype originated in a woman over 75 with acute or convalescent COVID-19.

The CDR3 region is CASSQGQGWGYTF. The CDR3 DNA reads TGTGCCAGCAGCCAGGGACAGGGGTGGGGCTACACCTTC. The chain employs TRBV21-1 and TRBJ1-2; the D segment call TRBD1 is taken from the table without a DNA check. TRBV21-1 is labeled a pseudogene. This CDR3 region has 13 residues.